This TCR beta chain was recorded in a study of neurological immune-mediated disorders. Study outcomes and limitations: No expanded-clone CDR3 amino acid sequence recurred across subjects, suggesting private TCR-beta repertoires.

This clonotype came up many times. The antigen is unknown. CDR3 size: 13 residues. The trim removed 8 bases at V and 5 bases at J, leaving 6 bases unmatched. The V gene's germline CDR1 is ENHRY and CDR2 SYGVKD. TCRdb reprocessed the 5' RACE reads via MiXCR and lists one record per CDR3 protein. The table lists about 46,000 distinct CDR3 sequences, 3.5% to 5.5% of them singletons. Sequencing was carried out using PBMCs. The origin of this receptor is a woman between 55 and 75 years old with multiple sclerosis. This sequence joins TRBV10-3 and TRBJ2-5, with 9 bases matching TRBD2. This CDR3 is CAIGGGAGETQYF. In nucleotides, the CDR3 is TGTGCCATCGGCGGGGGGGCTGGGGAGACCCAGTACTTC.